These 24 T cell receptor beta chains share one sample of origin, sequenced in a study of cytomegalovirus exposure and HLA in healthy donors. 13 Jbeta primers and 60 Vbeta primers were used for the PCR. Clones were read by immunoSEQ multiplex PCR, and TCRdb kept only the in-frame ones, dropping some. The sample has about 140,000 clones; about 82% are singletons. Sequencing used PBMCs. The receptors here all came from a male donor in good health and CMV-seronegative.

The V gene is TRBV2, the J gene TRBJ1-3; D possibly corresponds to TRBD1 (5 bases). Germline CDR1 is SNHLY and CDR2 is FYNNEI. The CDR3 loop spans 15 amino acids. The V end lost 5 bases, the J end lost 0 bases, and 11 bases lay between the germline ends. This chain's CDR3 is CASSIQVSSGNTIYF. CDR3 in DNA: TGTGCCAGCAGTATACAGGTCTCCTCTGGAAACACCATATATTTT.

The rearrangement links TRBV13 to TRBJ1-4; D may be TRBD1 (6 bases). V was shortened by 3 bases and J by 3 bases, with 14 bases between the two germline ends. Germline V gene data show CDR1 as PRHDT and CDR2 as FYEKMQ (reference sequence). CDR3 length: 16 amino acids. The CDR3 is CASSFRQVAPNEKLFF. CDR3 sequence (DNA): TGTGCCAGCAGCTTCCGACAGGTCGCCCCTAATGAAAAACTGTTTTTT. Drawing the rest from reference TRBV13 and TRBJ1-4, the complete variable domain is AAGVIQSPRHLIKEKRETATLKCYPIPRHDTVYWYQQGPGQDPQFLISFYEKMQSDKGSIPDRFSAQQFSDYHSELNMSSLELGDSALYFCASSFRQVAPNEKLFFGSGTQLSVL.

This sequence joins TRBV10-3 and TRBJ2-1; 8 bases are shared with TRBD2. CDR3 length equals 15 residues. The germline V gene has CDR1 ENHRY and CDR2 SYGVKD. J was trimmed by 10 bases and V by 0 bases; bases with no gene match: 8. The CDR3 DNA reads as TGTGCCATCAGTGAGTCGAACGGGGGGGGGAGAGAGCAGTTCTTC. As protein: CAISESNGGGREQFF.

The chain carries TRBV5-4 and TRBJ2-3, with D possibly being TRBD1 (5 bases). CDR3 length: 13 residues. V lost 5 bases, J lost 2 bases, and 9 bases lay in between. Germline loops: CDR1 SGHNT, CDR2 YYREEE (reference sequence). The CDR3 DNA reads as TGTGCCAGCAGACAGGAGCCCACAGATACGCAGTATTTT. This translates into CASRQEPTDTQYF.

The CDR3 region is CASSEPDQETQYF. In DNA form, the CDR3 reads TGTGCCAGCAGTGAGCCAGATCAAGAGACCCAGTACTTC. The chain is built from TRBV25-1 and TRBJ2-5, with D unclear. V shed 3 bases and J shed 2 bases, with 7 bases lying between them. CDR1 MGHDK and CDR2 SYGVNS come from the germline V gene. CDR3 length: 13 residues.

This clone appeared once. The CDR3 sequence: CASSPPEQGEDYGYTF. Here the CDR3 DNA reads TGTGCCAGCAGCCCCCCCGAACAGGGTGAGGACTATGGCTACACCTTC. V gene TRBV9 combines with J gene TRBJ1-2; possibly TRBD1 for D (6 bases). Trimming pared 4 bases from V and 3 bases from J, leaving 19 bases between. This CDR3 has 16 amino acids. Germline V gene sequence: CDR1 SGDLS, CDR2 YYNGEE.

The chain recombines TRBV29-1 with TRBJ2-1; tentatively, D is TRBD1 (5 bases). This CDR3 spans 12 amino acids. V was clipped by 6 bases and J by 9 bases, with 15 bases between them. Germline values: CDR1 SQVTM, CDR2 ANQGSEA. Here the CDR3 DNA reads TGCAGCGTATCGGACACTTTCTGTGAGCAGTTCTTC. Translating it yields CSVSDTFCEQFF.

V usage is TRBV11-2 and J usage is TRBJ2-1; TRBD1 matches at 9 bases. Germline lookup yields CDR1 SGHAT and CDR2 FQNNGV. This CDR3 has 15 amino acids. V dropped 5 bases and J dropped 2; count of bases not matched to a gene: 4. CDR3: CASSTGTGPYNEQFF. CDR3 sequence (DNA): TGTGCCAGCAGCACCGGGACAGGGCCCTACAATGAGCAGTTCTTC.

Regarding this clone: This same CDR3 is encoded by further DNA sequences in the sample. The CDR3 sequence: CASRTTRQGATGELFF. CDR3 sequence (DNA): TGTGCCAGCAGGACCACCAGACAGGGGGCCACCGGGGAGCTGTTTTTT. The chain recombines TRBV2 with TRBJ2-2, with 10 bases identical to TRBD1. Trimming took 6 bases from V and 4 from J; bases not matched to a gene: 8. The germline V gene encodes CDR1 SNHLY and CDR2 FYNNEI. CDR3 size: 16 residues.

The gene calls are TRBV28 and TRBJ1-2, with TRBD1 identical over 8 bases. The CDR3 is made up of 13 amino acids. Germline V CDR1 and CDR2: MDHEN, SYDVKM. The trim removed 10 bases at V and 8 bases at J, leaving 12 bases unmatched. The CDR3 sequence is CATVQGGEGGYTF. The CDR3 DNA is TGTGCCACCGTACAGGGGGGAGAGGGGGGCTACACCTTC.

This chain joins TRBV5-1 and TRBJ1-1, with D perhaps TRBD1 (6 bases). Germline assignment: CDR1 SGHRS and CDR2 YFSETQ. V was shortened by 4 bases and J by 2 bases, with 18 bases between the two germline ends. This CDR3 contains 16 residues. CDR3 residues: CASSPRQAEGNTEAFF. Written as DNA, the CDR3 is TGCGCCAGCAGCCCCCGACAGGCAGAGGGAAACACTGAAGCTTTCTTT.

The chain carries TRBV7-2 and TRBJ1-1; the match to TRBD1 covers 10 bases. Germline values: CDR1 SGHTA, CDR2 FQGNSA. Losses at the gene ends were 6 bases for V and 0 bases for J; bases not matched to a gene: 4. There are 15 residues in the CDR3. The CDR3 spells CASRDRGVVNTEAFF. The CDR3 DNA reads TGTGCCAGCAGGGACAGGGGGGTGGTGAACACTGAAGCTTTCTTT.

This sequence joins TRBV27 and TRBJ1-6, with 8 bases aligning to TRBD1. V trimming: 2 bases; J trimming: 6 bases; junction bases outside the gene matches: 0. Germline values: CDR1 MNHEY, CDR2 SMNVEV (reference sequence). CDR3 length equals 14 residues. CDR3 sequence (DNA): TGTGCCAGCAGTTTAGACAGGGGTAATTCACCCCTCCACTTT. Its translation: CASSLDRGNSPLHF.

The chain carries TRBV6-5 and TRBJ1-1, with D perhaps matching TRBD1 (5 bases). CDR3 length: 16 residues. With 0 bases removed from V and 4 bases from J, the gap between germline ends came to 15 bases. Germline CDR1 and CDR2: MNHEY and SVGAGI. CDR3 DNA sequence: TGTGCCAGCAGTTACTCGGGGTTGACAGTGACCACTGAAGCTTTCTTT. Residues: CASSYSGLTVTTEAFF.

This clone was counted a few times. The chain employs TRBV29-1 and TRBJ2-3; no clear D gene. Germline V lookup: CDR1 SQVTM, CDR2 ANQGSEA. V lost 1 base to trimming and J lost 3 bases, with 5 bases between them. The CDR3 loop spans 12 amino acids. The CDR3 protein is CSVEGRTDTQYF. CDR3 nucleotide sequence: TGCAGCGTTGAAGGTCGGACAGATACGCAGTATTTT.

This sequence joins TRBV5-1 and TRBJ1-2; TRBD1 might be the D (5 bases). Germline CDR1 SGHRS, CDR2 YFSETQ. Trimming took off 2 bases at V and 4 bases at J, with 12 bases between the two ends. CDR3 length equals 14 residues. The CDR3 loop is CASSFGGGSYGYTF. CDR3 in DNA: TGCGCCAGCAGCTTCGGGGGGGGAAGCTATGGCTACACCTTC. Full variable domain (outside the CDR3, taken from reference TRBV5-1 and TRBJ1-2): KAGVTQTPRYLIKTRGQQVTLSCSPISGHRSVSWYQQTPGQGLQFLFEYFSETQRNKGNFPGRFSGRQFSNSRSEMNVSTLELGDSALYLCASSFGGGSYGYTFGSGTRLTVV.

The DNA of the CDR3 is TGTGCCAGCAGCTTAAGGCAGGGTAATGAAGCTTTCTTT. It codes for CASSLRQGNEAFF. This sequence joins TRBV7-3 and TRBJ1-1, with D tentatively TRBD1 (5 bases). Germline assignment: CDR1 SGHTA and CDR2 FQGTGA. The V end was cut by 1 base, the J end by 7 bases, with 10 bases between. The CDR3 covers 13 residues.

J is TRBJ2-2 and V is TRBV13, with D possibly being TRBD1 (7 bases). Germline V CDR1 and CDR2: PRHDT, FYEKMQ (reference sequence). The CDR3 extends over 17 amino acids. The V end was cut by 1 base, the J end by 0 bases, with 12 bases between. CDR3 coding DNA: TGTGCCAGCAGCTTAGAACAGGGGACTCCGAACACCGGGGAGCTGTTTTTT. Translating it yields CASSLEQGTPNTGELFF.

This rearrangement joins TRBV7-9 to TRBJ2-3, with D possibly matching TRBD1 (5 bases). Germline CDR1 SEHNR, CDR2 FQNEAQ (reference sequence). The CDR3 consists of 15 residues. Trimming removed 5 bases at V and 0 bases at J, with 12 bases between. The CDR3 DNA follows: TGTGCCAGCAGCCCACAGGAATCTAGCACAGATACGCAGTATTTT. Encoded protein: CASSPQESSTDTQYF.

The chain links TRBV19 to TRBJ2-5; 7 bases are shared with TRBD1. Losses at the gene ends were 3 bases for V and 1 base for J; bases not matched to a gene: 2. Germline loops: CDR1 LNHDA, CDR2 SQIVND (reference sequence). CDR3 length: 14 amino acids. The CDR3: CASSIGTAQETQYF. The DNA for the CDR3 is TGTGCCAGTAGTATCGGGACAGCCCAAGAGACCCAGTACTTC.

V usage is TRBV11-2 and J usage is TRBJ1-2; 7 bases agree with TRBD1. CDR3 length: 16 amino acids. The germline V gene encodes CDR1 SGHAT and CDR2 FQNNGV. J was trimmed by 4 bases and V by 0 bases; bases with no gene match: 8. CDR3 DNA sequence: TGTGCCAGCAGCTTAGAGGGGACAGCGAGGGCCTATGGCTACACCTTC. Its protein is CASSLEGTARAYGYTF. Full variable domain (rest looked up from reference TRBV11-2 and TRBJ1-2): EAGVAQSPRYKIIEKRQSVAFWCNPISGHATLYWYQQILGQGPKLLIQFQNNGVVDDSQLPKDRFSAERLKGVDSTLKIQPAKLEDSAVYLCASSLEGTARAYGYTFGSGTRLTVV.

Regarding this clone: One junction end does not reproduce the germline sequence, and a read error may be involved. This chain joins TRBV19 and TRBJ1-1, with TRBD1 matching 9 bases. The germline gives CDR1 LNHDA, CDR2 SQIVND (reference sequence). CDR3 length: 12 residues. In DNA, the CDR3 is TGTGCCAGTAGTACCATCACCGGGACAGGGTCCTTT. Encoded protein: CASSTITGTGSF. The whole variable domain, filled in from reference TRBV19 and TRBJ1-1, reads DGGITQSPKYLFRKEGQNVTLSCEQNLNHDAMYWYRQDPGQGLRLIYYSQIVNDFQKGDIAEGYSVSREKKESFPLTVTSAQKNPTAFYLCASSTITGTGSFGQGTRLTVV.

Turning to this clone: In the same sample, other DNA sequences code for this CDR3. This sequence joins TRBV27 and TRBJ2-7; D may be TRBD1 (5 bases). CDR3 length: 13 residues. From germline, CDR1 is MNHEY and CDR2 SMNVEV (reference sequence). V shed 3 bases and J shed 0 bases, with 6 bases lying between them. As DNA, the CDR3 is TGTGCCAGCAGTTTGACAGTCTCCTACGAGCAGTACTTC. Its translation is CASSLTVSYEQYF.

The chain uses TRBV7-2 and TRBJ2-7; D call uncertain. The CDR3 has 15 amino acids. The ends were cut back, 5 bases at V and 0 bases at J, with 14 bases in the middle. The germline V gene has CDR1 SGHTA and CDR2 FQGNSA. CDR3: CASSVSLLSSYEQYF. The CDR3 bases are TGTGCCAGCAGCGTAAGTCTCCTGAGCTCCTACGAGCAGTACTTC.